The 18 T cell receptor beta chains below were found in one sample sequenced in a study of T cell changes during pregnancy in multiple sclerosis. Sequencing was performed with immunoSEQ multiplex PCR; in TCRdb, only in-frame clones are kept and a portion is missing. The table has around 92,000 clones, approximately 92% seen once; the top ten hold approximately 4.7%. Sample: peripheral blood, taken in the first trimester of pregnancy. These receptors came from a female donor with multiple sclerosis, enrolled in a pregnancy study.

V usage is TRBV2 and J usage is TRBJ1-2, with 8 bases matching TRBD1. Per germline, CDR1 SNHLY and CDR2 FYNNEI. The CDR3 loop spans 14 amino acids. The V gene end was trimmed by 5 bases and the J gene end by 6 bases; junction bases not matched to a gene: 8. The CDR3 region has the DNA TGTGCCAGCAGTATTGCCCAGGGGGCGCATGGCTACACCTTC. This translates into CASSIAQGAHGYTF.

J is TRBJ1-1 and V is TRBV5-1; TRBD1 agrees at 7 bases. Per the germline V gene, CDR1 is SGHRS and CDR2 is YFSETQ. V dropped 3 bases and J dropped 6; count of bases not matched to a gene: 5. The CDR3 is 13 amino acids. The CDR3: CASSSYRGPEAFF. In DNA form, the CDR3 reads TGCGCCAGCAGCTCCTACAGGGGTCCTGAAGCTTTCTTT.

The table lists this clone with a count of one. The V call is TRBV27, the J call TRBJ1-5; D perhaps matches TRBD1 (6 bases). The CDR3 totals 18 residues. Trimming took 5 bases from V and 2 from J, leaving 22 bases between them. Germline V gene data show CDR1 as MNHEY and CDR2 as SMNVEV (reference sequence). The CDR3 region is CASSRLQGTVGGNQPQHF. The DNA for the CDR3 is TGTGCCAGCAGTAGACTACAGGGAACGGTAGGCGGCAATCAGCCCCAGCATTTT.

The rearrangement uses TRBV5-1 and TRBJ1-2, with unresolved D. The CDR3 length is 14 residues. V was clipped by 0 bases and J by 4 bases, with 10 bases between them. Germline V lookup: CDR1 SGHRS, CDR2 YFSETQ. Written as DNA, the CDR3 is TGCGCCAGCAGCTTGGGGTGGACTCCCTATGGCTACACCTTC. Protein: CASSLGWTPYGYTF.

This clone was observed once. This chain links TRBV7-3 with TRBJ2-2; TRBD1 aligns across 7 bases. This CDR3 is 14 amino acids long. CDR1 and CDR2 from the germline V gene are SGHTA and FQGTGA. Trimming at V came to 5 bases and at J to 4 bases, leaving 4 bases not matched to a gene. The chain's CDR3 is CASSRGGATGELFF. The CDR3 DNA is TGTGCCAGCAGCCGAGGGGGCGCCACCGGGGAGCTGTTTTTT.

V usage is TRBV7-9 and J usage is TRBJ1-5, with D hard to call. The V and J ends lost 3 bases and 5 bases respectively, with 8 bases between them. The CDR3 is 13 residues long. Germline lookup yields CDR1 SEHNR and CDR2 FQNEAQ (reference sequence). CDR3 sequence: CASSFEDYQPQHF. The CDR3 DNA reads TGTGCCAGCAGCTTCGAGGATTATCAGCCCCAGCATTTT.

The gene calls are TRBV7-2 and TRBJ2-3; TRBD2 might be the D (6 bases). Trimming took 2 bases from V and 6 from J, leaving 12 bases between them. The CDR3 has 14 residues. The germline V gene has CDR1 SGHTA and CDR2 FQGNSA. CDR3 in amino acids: CASSLPLLADTQYF. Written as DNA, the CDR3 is TGTGCCAGCAGCTTACCCCTACTAGCCGATACGCAGTATTTT.

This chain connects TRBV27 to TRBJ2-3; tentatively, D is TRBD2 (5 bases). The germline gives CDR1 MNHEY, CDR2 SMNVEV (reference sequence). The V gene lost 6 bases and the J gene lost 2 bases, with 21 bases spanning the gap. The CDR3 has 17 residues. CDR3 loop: CASSFITRTGITDTQYF. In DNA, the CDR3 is TGTGCCAGCAGCTTCATTACCAGGACGGGAATCACAGATACGCAGTATTTT.

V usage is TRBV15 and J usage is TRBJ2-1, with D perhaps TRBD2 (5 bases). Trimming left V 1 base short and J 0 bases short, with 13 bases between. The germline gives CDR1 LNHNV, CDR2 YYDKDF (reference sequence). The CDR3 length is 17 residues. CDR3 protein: CATSRVSGVSSYNEQFF. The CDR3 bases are TGTGCCACCAGCAGAGTATCCGGGGTCAGCTCCTACAATGAGCAGTTCTTC. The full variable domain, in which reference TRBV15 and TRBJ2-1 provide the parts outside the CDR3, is DAMVIQNPRYQVTQFGKPVTLSCSQTLNHNVMYWYQQKSSQAPKLLFHYYDKDFNNEADTPDNFQSRRPNTSFCFLDIRSPGLGDTAMYLCATSRVSGVSSYNEQFFGPGTRLTVL.

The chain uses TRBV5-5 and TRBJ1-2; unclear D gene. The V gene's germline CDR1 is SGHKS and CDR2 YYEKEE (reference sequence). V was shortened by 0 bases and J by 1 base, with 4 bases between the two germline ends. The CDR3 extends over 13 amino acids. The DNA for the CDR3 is TGTGCCAGCAGCTTGGGGAGTAACTATGGCTACACCTTC. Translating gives CASSLGSNYGYTF.

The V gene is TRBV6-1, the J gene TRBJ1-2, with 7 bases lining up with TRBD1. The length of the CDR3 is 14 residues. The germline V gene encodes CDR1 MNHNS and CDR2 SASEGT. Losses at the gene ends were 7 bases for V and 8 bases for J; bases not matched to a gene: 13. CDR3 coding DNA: TGTGCCAGCAAAATAGAAGGGGGCCCCATGGGCTACACCTTC. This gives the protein CASKIEGGPMGYTF.

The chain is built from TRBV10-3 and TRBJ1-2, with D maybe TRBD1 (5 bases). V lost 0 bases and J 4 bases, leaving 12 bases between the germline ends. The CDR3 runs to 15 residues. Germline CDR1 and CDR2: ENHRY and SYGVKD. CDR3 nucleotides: TGTGCCATCAGTGAGTCTTCAGGAGGGGCCTATGGCTACACCTTC. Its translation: CAISESSGGAYGYTF.

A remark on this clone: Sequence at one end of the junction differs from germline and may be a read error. The CDR3 DNA reads TGTGCCAGCAGTAACTCATTCCGGTATTATTCACCCCTCCACTTT. Translating gives CASSNSFRYYSPLHF. The chain recombines TRBV6-5 with TRBJ1-6; the D is unclear. CDR3 length equals 15 residues. Germline lookup yields CDR1 MNHEY and CDR2 SVGAGI.

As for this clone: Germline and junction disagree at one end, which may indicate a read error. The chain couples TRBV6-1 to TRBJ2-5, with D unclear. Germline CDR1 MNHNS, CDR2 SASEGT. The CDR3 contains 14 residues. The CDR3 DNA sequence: TGTGCCAGCAGTGAACTTCTGGCTGGGCCCCCTCGAGACTTC. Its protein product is CASSELLAGPPRDF.

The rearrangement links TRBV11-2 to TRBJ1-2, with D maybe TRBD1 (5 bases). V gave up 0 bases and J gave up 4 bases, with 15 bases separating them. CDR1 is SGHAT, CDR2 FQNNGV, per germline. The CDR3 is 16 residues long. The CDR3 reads CASSLEGSRRGYGYTF. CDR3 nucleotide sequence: TGTGCCAGCAGCTTAGAAGGATCAAGAAGGGGCTATGGCTACACCTTC.

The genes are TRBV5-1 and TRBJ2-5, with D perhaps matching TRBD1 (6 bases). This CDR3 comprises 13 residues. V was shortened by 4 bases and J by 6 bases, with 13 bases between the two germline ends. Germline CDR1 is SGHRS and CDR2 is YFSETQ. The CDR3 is CASSKGDLKTQYF. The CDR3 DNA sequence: TGCGCCAGCAGCAAGGGGGACCTCAAGACCCAGTACTTC.

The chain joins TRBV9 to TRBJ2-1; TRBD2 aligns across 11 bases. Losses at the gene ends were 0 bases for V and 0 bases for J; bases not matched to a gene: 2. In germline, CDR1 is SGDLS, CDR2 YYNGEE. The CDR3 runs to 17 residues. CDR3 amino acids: CASSVDSGGASYNEQFF. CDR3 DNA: TGTGCCAGCAGCGTAGATAGCGGGGGGGCCTCCTACAATGAGCAGTTCTTC. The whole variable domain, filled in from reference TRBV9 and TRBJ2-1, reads DSGVTQTPKHLITATGQRVTLRCSPRSGDLSVYWYQQSLDQGLQFLIQYYNGEERAKGNILERFSAQQFPDLHSELNLSSLELGDSALYFCASSVDSGGASYNEQFFGPGTRLTVL.

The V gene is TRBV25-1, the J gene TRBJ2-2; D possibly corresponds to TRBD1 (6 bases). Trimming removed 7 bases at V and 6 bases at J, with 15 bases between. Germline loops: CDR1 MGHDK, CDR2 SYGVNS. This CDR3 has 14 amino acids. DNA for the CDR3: TGTGCCAGCAAGGATTACAGGGATGCCGGGGAGCTGTTTTTT. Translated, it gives CASKDYRDAGELFF.